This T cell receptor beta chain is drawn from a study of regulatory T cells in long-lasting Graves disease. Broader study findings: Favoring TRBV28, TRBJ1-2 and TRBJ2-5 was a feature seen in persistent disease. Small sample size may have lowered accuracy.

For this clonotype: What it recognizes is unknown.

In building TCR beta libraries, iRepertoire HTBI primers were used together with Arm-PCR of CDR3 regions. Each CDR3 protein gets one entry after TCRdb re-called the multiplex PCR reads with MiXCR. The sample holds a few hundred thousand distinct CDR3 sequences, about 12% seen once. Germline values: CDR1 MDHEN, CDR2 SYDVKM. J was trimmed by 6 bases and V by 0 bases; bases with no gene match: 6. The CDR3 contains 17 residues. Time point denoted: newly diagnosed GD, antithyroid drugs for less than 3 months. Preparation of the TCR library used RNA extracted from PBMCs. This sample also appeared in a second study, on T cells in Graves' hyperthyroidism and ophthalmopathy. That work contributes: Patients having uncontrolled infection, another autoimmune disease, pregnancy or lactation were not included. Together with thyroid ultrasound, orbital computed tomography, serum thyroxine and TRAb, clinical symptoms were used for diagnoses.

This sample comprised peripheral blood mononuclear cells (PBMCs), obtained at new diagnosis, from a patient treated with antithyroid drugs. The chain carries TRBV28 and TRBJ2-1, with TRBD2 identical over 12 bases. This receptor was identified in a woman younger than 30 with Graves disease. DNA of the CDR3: TGTGCCAGCAGTTTATGGCTAGCGGGGGGGCCGGGCAATGAGCAGTTCTTC. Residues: CASSLWLAGGPGNEQFF.